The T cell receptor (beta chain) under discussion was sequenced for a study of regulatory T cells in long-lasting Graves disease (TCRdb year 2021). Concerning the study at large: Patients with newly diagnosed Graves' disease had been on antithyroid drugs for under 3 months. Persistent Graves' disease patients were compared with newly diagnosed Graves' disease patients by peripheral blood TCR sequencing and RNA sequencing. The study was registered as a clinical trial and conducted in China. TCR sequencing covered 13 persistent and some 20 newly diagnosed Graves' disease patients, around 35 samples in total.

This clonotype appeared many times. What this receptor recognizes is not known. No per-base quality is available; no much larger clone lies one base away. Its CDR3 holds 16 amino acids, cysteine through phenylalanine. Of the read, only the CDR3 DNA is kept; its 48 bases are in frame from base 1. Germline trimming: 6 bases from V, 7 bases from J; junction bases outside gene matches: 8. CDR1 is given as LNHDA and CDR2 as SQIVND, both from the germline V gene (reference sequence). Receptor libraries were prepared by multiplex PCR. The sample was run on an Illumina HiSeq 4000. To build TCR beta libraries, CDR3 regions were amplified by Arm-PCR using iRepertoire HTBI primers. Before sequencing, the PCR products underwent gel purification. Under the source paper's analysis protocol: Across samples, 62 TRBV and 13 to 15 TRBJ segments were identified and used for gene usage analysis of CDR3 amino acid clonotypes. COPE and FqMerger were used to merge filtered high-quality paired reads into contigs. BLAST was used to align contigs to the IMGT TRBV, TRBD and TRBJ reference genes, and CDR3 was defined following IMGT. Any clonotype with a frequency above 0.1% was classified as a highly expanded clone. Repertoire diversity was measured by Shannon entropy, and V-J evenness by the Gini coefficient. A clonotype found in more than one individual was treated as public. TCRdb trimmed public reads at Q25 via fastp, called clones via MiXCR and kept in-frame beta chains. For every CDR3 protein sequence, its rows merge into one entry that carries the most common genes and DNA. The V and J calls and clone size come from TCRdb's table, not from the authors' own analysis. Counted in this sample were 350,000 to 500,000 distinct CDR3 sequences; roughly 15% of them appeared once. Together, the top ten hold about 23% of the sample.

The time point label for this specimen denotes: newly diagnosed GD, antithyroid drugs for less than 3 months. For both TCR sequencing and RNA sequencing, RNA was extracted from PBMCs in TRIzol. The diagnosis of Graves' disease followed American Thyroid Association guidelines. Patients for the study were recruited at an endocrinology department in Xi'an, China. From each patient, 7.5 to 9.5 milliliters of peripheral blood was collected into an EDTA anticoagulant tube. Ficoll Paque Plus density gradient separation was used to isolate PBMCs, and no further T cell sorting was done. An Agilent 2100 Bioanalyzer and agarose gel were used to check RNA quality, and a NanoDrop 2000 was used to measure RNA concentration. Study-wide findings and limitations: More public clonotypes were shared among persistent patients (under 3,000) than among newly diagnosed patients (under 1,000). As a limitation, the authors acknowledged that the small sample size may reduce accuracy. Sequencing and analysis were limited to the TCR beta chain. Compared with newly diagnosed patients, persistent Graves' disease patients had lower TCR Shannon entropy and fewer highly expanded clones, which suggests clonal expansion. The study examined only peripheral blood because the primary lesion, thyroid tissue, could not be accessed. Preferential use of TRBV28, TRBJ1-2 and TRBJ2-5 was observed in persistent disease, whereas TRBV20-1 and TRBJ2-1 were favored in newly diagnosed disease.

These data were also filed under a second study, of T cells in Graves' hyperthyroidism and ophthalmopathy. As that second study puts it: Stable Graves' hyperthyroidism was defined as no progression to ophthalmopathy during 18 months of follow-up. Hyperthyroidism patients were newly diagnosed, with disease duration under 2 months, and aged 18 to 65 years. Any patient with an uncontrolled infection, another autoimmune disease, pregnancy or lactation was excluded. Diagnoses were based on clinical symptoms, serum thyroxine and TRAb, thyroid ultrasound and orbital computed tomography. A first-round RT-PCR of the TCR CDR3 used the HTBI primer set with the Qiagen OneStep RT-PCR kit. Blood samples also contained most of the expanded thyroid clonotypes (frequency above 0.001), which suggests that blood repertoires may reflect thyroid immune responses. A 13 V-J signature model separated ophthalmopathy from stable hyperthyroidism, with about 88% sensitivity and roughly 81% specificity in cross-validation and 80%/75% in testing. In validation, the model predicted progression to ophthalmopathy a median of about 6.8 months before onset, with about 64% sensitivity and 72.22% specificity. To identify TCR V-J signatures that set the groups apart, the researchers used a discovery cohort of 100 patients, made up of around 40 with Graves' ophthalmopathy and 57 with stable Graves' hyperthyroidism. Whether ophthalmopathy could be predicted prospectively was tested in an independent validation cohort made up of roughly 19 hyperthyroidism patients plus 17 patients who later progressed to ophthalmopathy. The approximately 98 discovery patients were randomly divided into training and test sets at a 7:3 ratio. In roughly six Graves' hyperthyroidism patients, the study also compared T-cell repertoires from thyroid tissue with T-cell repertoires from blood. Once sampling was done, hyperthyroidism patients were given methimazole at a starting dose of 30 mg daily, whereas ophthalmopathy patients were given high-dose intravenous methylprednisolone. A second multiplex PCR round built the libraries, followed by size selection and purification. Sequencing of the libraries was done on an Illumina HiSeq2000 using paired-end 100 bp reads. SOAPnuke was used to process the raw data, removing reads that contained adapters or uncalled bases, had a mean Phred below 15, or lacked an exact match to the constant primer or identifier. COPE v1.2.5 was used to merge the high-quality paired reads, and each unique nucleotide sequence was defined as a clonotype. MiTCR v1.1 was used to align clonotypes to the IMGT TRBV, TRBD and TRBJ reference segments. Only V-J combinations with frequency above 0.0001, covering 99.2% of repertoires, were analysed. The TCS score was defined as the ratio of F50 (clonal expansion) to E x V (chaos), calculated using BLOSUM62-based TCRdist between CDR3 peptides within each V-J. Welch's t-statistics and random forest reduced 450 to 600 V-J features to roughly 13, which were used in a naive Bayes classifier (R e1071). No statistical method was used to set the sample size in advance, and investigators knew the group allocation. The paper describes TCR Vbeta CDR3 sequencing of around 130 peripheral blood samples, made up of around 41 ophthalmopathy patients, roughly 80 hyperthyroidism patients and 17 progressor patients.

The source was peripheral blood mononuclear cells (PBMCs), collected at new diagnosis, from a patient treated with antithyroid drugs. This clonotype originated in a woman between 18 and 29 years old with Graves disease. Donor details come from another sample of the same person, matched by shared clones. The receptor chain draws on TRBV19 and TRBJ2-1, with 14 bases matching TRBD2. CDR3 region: CASRTRLAGGGNEQFF. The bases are TGTGCCAGTAGAACTCGACTAGCGGGAGGGGGTAATGAGCAGTTCTTC.